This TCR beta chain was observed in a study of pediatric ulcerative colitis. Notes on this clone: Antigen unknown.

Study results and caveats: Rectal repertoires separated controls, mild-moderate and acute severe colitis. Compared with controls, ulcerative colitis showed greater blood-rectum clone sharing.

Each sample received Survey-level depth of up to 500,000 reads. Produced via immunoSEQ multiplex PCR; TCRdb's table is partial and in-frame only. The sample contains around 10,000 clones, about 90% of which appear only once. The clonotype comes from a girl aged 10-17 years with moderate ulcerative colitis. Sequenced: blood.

CDR3 protein: CASSWTGGGEQYF. CDR3 in DNA: TGCGCCAGCAGCTGGACAGGGGGTGGGGAGCAGTACTTC. The chain employs TRBV5-1 and TRBJ2-7, with 10 bases identical to TRBD1. Per the germline V gene, CDR1 is SGHRS and CDR2 is YFSETQ. Trimming took 3 bases from V and 7 from J; bases not matched to a gene: 4. The CDR3 has 13 amino acids.